This TCR beta chain was documented in a study of Tregs in tolerant kidney transplant recipients. Findings of the study overall: This study did not directly address biological reproducibility.

CD4+CD25+CD127- Tregs, CD4+CD25- non-Tregs, CD4 and CD8 cells were sorted. Using immunoSEQ multiplex PCR, the repertoire was profiled, and TCRdb retains in-frame clones only, with some absent. The sample has about 46,000 clones; around 90% are singletons. In germline, CDR1 is SGHDN, CDR2 FVKESK. With 0 bases clipped from V and 8 bases from J, the junction kept 18 bases outside the gene matches. CDR3 size: 19 residues. As regards this clone: What it recognizes is unknown.

The TCR was taken from a human donor in good health. The sequenced sample was Tregs from blood. V is TRBV14 and J is TRBJ1-4, with 7 bases lining up with TRBD1. The CDR3 region is CASSQDGSPTGVRREKLFF. CDR3 in DNA: TGTGCCAGCAGCCAAGATGGAAGCCCAACAGGGGTGAGGAGAGAAAAACTGTTTTTT.